The 15 T cell receptor beta chains presented below share a single source sample, sequenced in a study of T cell changes during pregnancy in multiple sclerosis. TCRdb's table, derived via immunoSEQ multiplex PCR, lists solely in-frame clones and lacks some. Among around 44,000 clones listed, 88% were seen once. The material was CD4+ T cells from peripheral blood mononuclear cells, obtained in the second trimester of pregnancy. The source of these receptors is a female donor with multiple sclerosis, enrolled in a pregnancy study.

This clone was recorded a few times. This rearrangement joins TRBV5-1 to TRBJ1-3, with TRBD1 matching 7 bases. Trimming cost V 3 bases and J 4 bases; bases outside gene matches: 13. The CDR3 length is 17 residues. The germline V gene encodes CDR1 SGHRS and CDR2 YFSETQ. The CDR3 sequence is CASSSDGQAWKGNTIYF. The CDR3 nucleotides are TGCGCCAGCAGCTCAGACGGACAGGCTTGGAAAGGAAACACCATATATTTT.

The chain is built from TRBV7-2 and TRBJ1-1, with TRBD1 identical over 7 bases. Germline values: CDR1 SGHTA, CDR2 FQGNSA. Germline trimming cut 5 bases from V and 1 base from J; bases unmatched to any gene: 7. The CDR3 contains 15 residues. CDR3 loop: CASSPLDRPNTEAFF. CDR3 sequence (DNA): TGTGCCAGCAGCCCCTTGGACAGGCCGAACACTGAAGCTTTCTTT.

The J gene is TRBJ2-2, the V gene TRBV28; D unresolved. This CDR3 has 13 residues. Trimming removed 6 bases at V and 4 bases at J, with 9 bases between. Germline CDR1 is MDHEN and CDR2 is SYDVKM. CDR3 nucleotides: TGTGCCAGCAGGTATACGAGCACCGGGGAGCTGTTTTTT. Translating it yields CASRYTSTGELFF. The full variable domain, its missing parts supplied by reference TRBV28 and TRBJ2-2, is DVKVTQSSRYLVKRTGEKVFLECVQDMDHENMFWYRQDPGLGLRLIYFSYDVKMKEKGDIPEGYSVSREKKERFSLILESASTNQTSMYLCASRYTSTGELFFGEGSRLTVL.

V is TRBV5-1 and J is TRBJ1-2; 8 bases match TRBD1. Germline trimming cut 0 bases from V and 7 bases from J; bases unmatched to any gene: 14. Germline CDR1 and CDR2: SGHRS and YFSETQ. This CDR3 comprises 17 residues. The CDR3 sequence: CASSLGGTGLTKGGYTF. As DNA, the CDR3 is TGCGCCAGCAGCTTGGGAGGGACAGGACTTACCAAGGGTGGCTACACCTTC.

The CDR3 is CASSTRATSAYNEQFF. The CDR3 region has the DNA TGTGCCAGTTCTACGCGGGCTACATCAGCCTACAATGAGCAGTTCTTC. The chain couples TRBV27 to TRBJ2-1, with a weak D call TRBD2 (5 bases). Trimming removed 9 bases at V and 2 bases at J, with 20 bases between. CDR1 and CDR2 (germline): MNHEY, SMNVEV (reference sequence). The CDR3 sequence is 16 residues long.

This rearrangement joins TRBV5-1 to TRBJ2-3; 8 bases map to TRBD2. Trimming cost V 4 bases and J 1 base; bases outside gene matches: 14. CDR3 length: 18 amino acids. The germline V gene encodes CDR1 SGHRS and CDR2 YFSETQ. CDR3 nucleotide sequence: TGCGCCAGCAGCATTTTAAAACCAGCGGGAGTAGGCACAGATACGCAGTATTTT. Translating it yields CASSILKPAGVGTDTQYF.

V gene TRBV19 combines with J gene TRBJ1-2, with 7 bases matching TRBD1. CDR3 length: 14 residues. Looked up from germline, CDR1 is LNHDA and CDR2 is SQIVND (reference sequence). Losses at the gene ends were 5 bases for V and 0 bases for J; bases not matched to a gene: 3. CDR3 in amino acids: CASSHRGTNYGYTF. CDR3 coding DNA: TGTGCCAGTAGTCACAGGGGAACTAACTATGGCTACACCTTC.

This rearrangement joins TRBV5-1 to TRBJ2-7, with D possibly matching TRBD2 (7 bases). The germline CDR1 and CDR2 sequences are SGHRS and YFSETQ. The CDR3 consists of 14 residues. V shed 0 bases and J shed 7 bases, with 14 bases lying between them. The CDR3 DNA follows: TGCGCCAGCAGCTTGGAAGGGGGGGAGTGGGAGCAGTACTTC. It specifies CASSLEGGEWEQYF.

The genes are TRBV5-1 and TRBJ2-6, with TRBD1 identical over 8 bases. Germline CDR1 SGHRS, CDR2 YFSETQ. Trimming at V came to 0 bases and at J to 1 base, leaving 3 bases not matched to a gene. The CDR3 consists of 17 residues. The CDR3 here is CASSLAGGASGANVLTF. Written as DNA, the CDR3 is TGCGCCAGCAGCTTGGCAGGGGGCGCATCTGGGGCCAACGTCCTGACTTTC.

The gene calls are TRBV5-1 and TRBJ2-3, with TRBD2 matching over 11 bases. The length of the CDR3 is 16 residues. CDR1 SGHRS and CDR2 YFSETQ come from the germline V gene. J lost 3 bases, V lost 2 bases, and 5 bases had no gene match. CDR3 protein: CASSLRASGRTDTQYF. The CDR3 DNA reads as TGCGCCAGCAGCTTAAGGGCTAGCGGGAGGACAGATACGCAGTATTTT.

The rearrangement links TRBV28 to TRBJ1-5; D possibly corresponds to TRBD1 (6 bases). In germline, CDR1 is MDHEN, CDR2 SYDVKM. The CDR3 runs to 18 residues. Deletions cut 6 bases from V and 3 bases from J, with 24 bases between. Written as DNA, the CDR3 is TGTGCCAGCAGCGGTGTGGCTGGGGCAGGGGCTTTCAATCAGCCCCAGCATTTT. Translated: CASSGVAGAGAFNQPQHF. Full variable domain (rest looked up from reference TRBV28 and TRBJ1-5): DVKVTQSSRYLVKRTGEKVFLECVQDMDHENMFWYRQDPGLGLRLIYFSYDVKMKEKGDIPEGYSVSREKKERFSLILESASTNQTSMYLCASSGVAGAGAFNQPQHFGDGTRLSIL.

V is TRBV5-6 and J is TRBJ2-1; 11 nucleotides match TRBD2. The CDR3 sequence is 16 residues long. J lost 7 bases, V lost 2 bases, and 8 bases had no gene match. Germline loops: CDR1 SGHDT, CDR2 YYEEEE. CDR3 region: CASSFDSGRALNEQFF. DNA of the CDR3: TGTGCCAGCAGCTTCGATAGCGGGAGGGCCTTGAATGAGCAGTTCTTC. The variable domain in full, with the rest retrieved from reference TRBV5-6 and TRBJ2-1, is DAGVTQSPTHLIKTRGQQVTLRCSPKSGHDTVSWYQQALGQGPQFIFQYYEEEERQRGNFPDRFSGHQFPNYSSELNVNALLLGDSALYLCASSFDSGRALNEQFFGPGTRLTVL.

This rearrangement joins TRBV15 to TRBJ1-2; 7 nucleotides align to TRBD1. Trimming cost V 0 bases and J 3 bases; bases outside gene matches: 10. CDR1 is LNHNV, CDR2 YYDKDF, per germline (reference sequence). This CDR3 spans 17 amino acids. CDR3 sequence: CATSRDLTGEVDYGYTF. The CDR3 DNA reads TGTGCCACCAGCAGAGATCTTACAGGGGAGGTCGACTATGGCTACACCTTC.

This clone is medium-sized (0.01 to 0.1%). This rearrangement joins TRBV5-5 to TRBJ1-4; a possible D gene is TRBD1 (5 bases). The CDR3 extends over 13 amino acids. Germline V gene data show CDR1 as SGHKS and CDR2 as YYEKEE (reference sequence). V was trimmed by 4 bases and J by 4 bases, leaving 8 bases between them. CDR3 loop: CASSVTVNEKLFF. The CDR3 DNA sequence: TGTGCCAGCAGCGTGACAGTTAATGAAAAACTGTTTTTT.

This clone was observed a single time. The rearrangement uses TRBV27 and TRBJ2-1, with 7 bases lining up with TRBD1. The CDR3 consists of 15 residues. V lost 6 bases to trimming and J lost 4 bases; unmatched junction nucleotides: 9. The germline V gene encodes CDR1 MNHEY and CDR2 SMNVEV (reference sequence). CDR3 nucleotide sequence: TGTGCCAGCAGACAACAGGGGCCCGTGTACAATGAGCAGTTCTTC. It yields the protein CASRQQGPVYNEQFF.